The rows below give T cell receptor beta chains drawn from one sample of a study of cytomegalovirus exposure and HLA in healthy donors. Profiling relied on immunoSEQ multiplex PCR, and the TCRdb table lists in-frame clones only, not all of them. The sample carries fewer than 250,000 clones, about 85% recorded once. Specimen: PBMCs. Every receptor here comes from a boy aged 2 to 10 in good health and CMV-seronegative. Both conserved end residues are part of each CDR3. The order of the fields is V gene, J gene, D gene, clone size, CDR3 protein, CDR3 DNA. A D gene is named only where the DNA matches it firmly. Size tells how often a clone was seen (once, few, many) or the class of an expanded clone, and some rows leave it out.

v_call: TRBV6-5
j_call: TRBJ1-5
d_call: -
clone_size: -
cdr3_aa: CAIPQGPSQPQHF
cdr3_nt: TGTGCCATTCCACAGGGTCCAAGTCAGCCCCAGCATTTT

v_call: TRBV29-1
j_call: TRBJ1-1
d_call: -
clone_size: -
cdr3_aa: CSVQGLLNTEAFF
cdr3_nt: TGCAGCGTGCAAGGACTCCTGAACACTGAAGCTTTCTTT

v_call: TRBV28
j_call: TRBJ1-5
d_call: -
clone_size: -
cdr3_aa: CASSSPTALNQPQHF
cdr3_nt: TGTGCCAGCAGTTCCCCGACAGCCCTCAATCAGCCCCAGCATTTT

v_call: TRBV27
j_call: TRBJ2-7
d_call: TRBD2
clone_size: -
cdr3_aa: CASSPLLAGGNEHHLYEQYF
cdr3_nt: TGTGCCAGCAGTCCCCTTCTAGCGGGAGGGAACGAACATCACCTCTACGAGCAGTACTTC

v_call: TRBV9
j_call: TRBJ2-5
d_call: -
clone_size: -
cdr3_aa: CASSVAGASQGTQYF
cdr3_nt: TGTGCCAGCAGCGTAGCCGGGGCCTCACAGGGGACCCAGTACTTC

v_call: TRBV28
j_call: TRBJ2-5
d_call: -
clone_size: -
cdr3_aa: CASSSGRDSPGTQYF
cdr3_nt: TGTGCCAGCAGTTCCGGGCGGGATTCACCAGGGACCCAGTACTTC

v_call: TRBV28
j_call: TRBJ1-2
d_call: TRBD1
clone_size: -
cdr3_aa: CASKGQNSNYGYTF
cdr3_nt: TGTGCCAGCAAGGGACAGAACTCTAACTATGGCTACACCTTC

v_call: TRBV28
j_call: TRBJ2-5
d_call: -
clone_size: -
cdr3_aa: CASSFRETQYF
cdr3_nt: TGTGCCAGCAGTTTCCGTGAGACCCAGTACTTC

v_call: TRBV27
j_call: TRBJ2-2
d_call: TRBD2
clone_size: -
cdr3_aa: CASSFYREGPRTGELFF
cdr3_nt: TGTGCCAGCAGTTTCTATCGGGAGGGCCCCCGGACCGGGGAGCTGTTTTTT

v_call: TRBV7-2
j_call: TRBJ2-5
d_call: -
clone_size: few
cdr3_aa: CASSHSVGVYQETQYF
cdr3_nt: TGTGCCAGCAGCCACTCAGTCGGGGTGTACCAAGAGACCCAGTACTTC

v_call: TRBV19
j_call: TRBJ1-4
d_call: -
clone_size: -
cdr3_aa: CASGPETINEKLFF
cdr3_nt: TGTGCCAGTGGGCCAGAGACAATAAATGAAAAACTGTTTTTT

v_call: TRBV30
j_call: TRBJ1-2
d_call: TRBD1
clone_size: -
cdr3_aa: CAWSPGQYGYTF
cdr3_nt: TGTGCCTGGAGTCCGGGACAGTATGGCTACACCTTC

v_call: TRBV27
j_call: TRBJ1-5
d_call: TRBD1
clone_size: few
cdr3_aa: CASGTGDQPQHF
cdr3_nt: TGTGCCAGCGGGACAGGGGACCAGCCCCAGCATTTT

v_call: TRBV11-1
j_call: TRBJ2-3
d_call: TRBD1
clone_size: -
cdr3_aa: CASRDRGQGDTQYF
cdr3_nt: TGTGCCAGCAGGGACAGGGGGCAGGGAGATACGCAGTATTTT

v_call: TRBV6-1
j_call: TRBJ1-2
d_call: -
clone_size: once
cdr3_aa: CASSDRVANYGYTF
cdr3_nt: TGTGCCAGCAGTGACAGGGTGGCAAACTATGGCTACACCTTC

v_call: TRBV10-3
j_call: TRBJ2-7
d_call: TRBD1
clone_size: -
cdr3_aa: CAISTTGSEQYF
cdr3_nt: TGTGCCATCAGTACGACAGGGTCCGAGCAGTACTTC

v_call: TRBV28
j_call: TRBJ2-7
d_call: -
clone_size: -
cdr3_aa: CASSSTGEDYEQYF
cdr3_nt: TGTGCCAGCAGTTCCACTGGAGAGGACTACGAGCAGTACTTC

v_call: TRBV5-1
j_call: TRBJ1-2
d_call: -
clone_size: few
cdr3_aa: CASSPGANYGYTF
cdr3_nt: TGCGCCAGCAGCCCAGGGGCGAACTATGGCTACACCTTC

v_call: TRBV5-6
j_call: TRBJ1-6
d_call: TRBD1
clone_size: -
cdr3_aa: CASSLQGARVSPLHF
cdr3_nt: TGTGCCAGCAGCTTACAGGGGGCTAGAGTTTCACCCCTCCACTTT

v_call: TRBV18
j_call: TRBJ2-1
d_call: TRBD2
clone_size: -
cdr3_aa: CASSPPEAGGPYEQFF
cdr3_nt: TGTGCCAGCTCACCGCCCGAAGCGGGAGGGCCCTATGAGCAGTTCTTC

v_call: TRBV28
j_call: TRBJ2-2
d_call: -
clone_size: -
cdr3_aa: CASRLRDRGGSGELFF
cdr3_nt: TGTGCCAGCAGGTTGCGGGACAGAGGAGGTTCCGGGGAGCTGTTTTTT

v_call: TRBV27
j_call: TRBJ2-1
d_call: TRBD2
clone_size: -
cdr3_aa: CASSYVPGLAGPNEQFF
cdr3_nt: TGTGCCAGCAGTTACGTTCCGGGACTAGCGGGTCCCAATGAGCAGTTCTTC

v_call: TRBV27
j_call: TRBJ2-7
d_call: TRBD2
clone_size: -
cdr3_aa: CASSLRSSVSGSSYEQYF
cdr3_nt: TGTGCCAGCAGCCTAAGAAGCAGTGTTAGCGGGAGCTCCTACGAGCAGTACTTC